This T cell receptor beta chain was obtained from a study of PD-1 blockade in classical Hodgkin lymphoma. Each patient's relapse followed autologous stem cell transplantation, and brentuximab vedotin exposure varied. Germline V lookup: CDR1 KGHSH, CDR2 LQKENI. The length of the CDR3 is 16 residues. Trimming shortened V by 0 bases and J by 1 base, and 9 bases separated the two germline ends. Method: immunoSEQ multiplex PCR; TCRdb's copy keeps in-frame clones and lacks some. The table lists about 14,000 clones, around 82% of them singletons, with roughly a quarter in the top ten. Study results and caveats: Whereas CD4+ TCR diversity had risen significantly by C4D1, CD8+ TCR diversity had not. Similar baseline diversity was found in complete responders and newly diagnosed patients. Repertoires differed for reasons still undefined, possibly disease activity or prior therapy.

As to this clone: The antigen is undetermined.

Sequenced material: peripheral blood mononuclear cells (PBMCs), taken before the second cycle of nivolumab. The chain joins TRBV18 to TRBJ2-2; maybe TRBD2 (6 bases). The receptor comes from a human donor with classical Hodgkin lymphoma. The chain's CDR3 is CASSPPNSGNTGELFF. Written as DNA, the CDR3 is TGTGCCAGCTCACCACCGAATAGCGGGAACACCGGGGAGCTGTTTTTT.